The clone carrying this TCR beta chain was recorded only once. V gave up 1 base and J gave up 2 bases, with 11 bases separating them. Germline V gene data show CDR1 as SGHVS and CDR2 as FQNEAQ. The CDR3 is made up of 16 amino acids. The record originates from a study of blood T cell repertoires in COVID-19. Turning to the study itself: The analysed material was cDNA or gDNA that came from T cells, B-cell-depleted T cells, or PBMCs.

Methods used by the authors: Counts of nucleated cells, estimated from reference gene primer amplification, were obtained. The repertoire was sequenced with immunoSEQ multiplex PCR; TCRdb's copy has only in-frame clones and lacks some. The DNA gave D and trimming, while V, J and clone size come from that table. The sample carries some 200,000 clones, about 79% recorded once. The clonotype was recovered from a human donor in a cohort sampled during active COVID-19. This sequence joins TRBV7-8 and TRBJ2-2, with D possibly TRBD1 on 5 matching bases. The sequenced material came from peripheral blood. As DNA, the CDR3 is TGTGCCAGCAGCTTAGATTCTGGACAAAACACCGGGGAGCTGTTTTTT. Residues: CASSLDSGQNTGELFF.